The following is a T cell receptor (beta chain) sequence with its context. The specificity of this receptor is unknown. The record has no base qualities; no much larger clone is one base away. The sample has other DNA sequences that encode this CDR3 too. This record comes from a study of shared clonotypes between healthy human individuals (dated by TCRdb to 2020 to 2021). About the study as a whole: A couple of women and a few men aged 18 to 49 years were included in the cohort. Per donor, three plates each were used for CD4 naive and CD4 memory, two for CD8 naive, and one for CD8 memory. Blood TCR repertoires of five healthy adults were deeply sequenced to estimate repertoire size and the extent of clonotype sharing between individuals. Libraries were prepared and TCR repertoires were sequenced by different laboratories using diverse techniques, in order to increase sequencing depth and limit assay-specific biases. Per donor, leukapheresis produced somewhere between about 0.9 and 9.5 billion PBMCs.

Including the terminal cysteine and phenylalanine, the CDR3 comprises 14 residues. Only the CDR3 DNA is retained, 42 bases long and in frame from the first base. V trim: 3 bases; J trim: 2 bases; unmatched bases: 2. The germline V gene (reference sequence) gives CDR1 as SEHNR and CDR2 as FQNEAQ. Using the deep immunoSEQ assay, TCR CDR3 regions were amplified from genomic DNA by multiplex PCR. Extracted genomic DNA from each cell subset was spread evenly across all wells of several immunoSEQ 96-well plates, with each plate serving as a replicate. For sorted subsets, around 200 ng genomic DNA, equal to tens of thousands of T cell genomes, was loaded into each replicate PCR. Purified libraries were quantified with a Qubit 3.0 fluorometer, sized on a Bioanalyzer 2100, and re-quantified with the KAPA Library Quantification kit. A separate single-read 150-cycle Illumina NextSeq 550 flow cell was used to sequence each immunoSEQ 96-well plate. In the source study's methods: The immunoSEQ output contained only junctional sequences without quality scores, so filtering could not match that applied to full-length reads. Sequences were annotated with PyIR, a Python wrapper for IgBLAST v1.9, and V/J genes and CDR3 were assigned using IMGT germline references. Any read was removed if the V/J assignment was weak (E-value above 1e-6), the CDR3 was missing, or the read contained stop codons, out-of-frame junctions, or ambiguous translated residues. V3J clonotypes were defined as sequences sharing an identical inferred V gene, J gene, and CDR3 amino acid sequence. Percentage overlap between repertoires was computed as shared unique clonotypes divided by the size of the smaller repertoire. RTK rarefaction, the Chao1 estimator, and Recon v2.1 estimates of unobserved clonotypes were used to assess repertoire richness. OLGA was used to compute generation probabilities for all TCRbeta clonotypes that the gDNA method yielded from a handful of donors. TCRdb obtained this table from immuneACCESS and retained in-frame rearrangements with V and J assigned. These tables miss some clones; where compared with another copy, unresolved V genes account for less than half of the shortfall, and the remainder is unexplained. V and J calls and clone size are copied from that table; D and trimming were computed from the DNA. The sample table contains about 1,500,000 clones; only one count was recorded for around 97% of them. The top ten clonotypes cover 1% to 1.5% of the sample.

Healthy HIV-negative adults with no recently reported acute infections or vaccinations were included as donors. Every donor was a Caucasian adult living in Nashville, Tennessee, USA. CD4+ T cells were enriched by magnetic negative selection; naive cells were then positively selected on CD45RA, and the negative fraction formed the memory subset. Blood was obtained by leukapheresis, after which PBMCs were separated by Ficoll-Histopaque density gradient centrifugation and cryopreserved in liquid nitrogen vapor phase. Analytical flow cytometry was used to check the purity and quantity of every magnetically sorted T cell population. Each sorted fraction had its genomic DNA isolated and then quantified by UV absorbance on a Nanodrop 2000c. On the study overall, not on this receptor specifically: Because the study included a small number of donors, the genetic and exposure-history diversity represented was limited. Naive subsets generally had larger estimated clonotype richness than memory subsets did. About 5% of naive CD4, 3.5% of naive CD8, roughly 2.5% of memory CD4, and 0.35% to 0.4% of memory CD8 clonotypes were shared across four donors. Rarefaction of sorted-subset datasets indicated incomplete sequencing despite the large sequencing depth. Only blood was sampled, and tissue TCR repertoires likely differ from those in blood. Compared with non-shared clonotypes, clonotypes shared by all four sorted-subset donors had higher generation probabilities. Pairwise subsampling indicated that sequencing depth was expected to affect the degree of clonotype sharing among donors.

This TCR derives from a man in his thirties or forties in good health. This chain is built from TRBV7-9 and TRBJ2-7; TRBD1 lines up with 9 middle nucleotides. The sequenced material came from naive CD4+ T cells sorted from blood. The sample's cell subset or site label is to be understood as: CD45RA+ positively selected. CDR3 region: CASSFRDRAYEQYF. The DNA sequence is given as TGTGCCAGCAGCTTCCGGGACAGGGCCTACGAGCAGTACTTC.